This T cell receptor (beta chain) was recorded in a study of T-cell reconstitution after alpha-beta-depleted transplantation in children. Study-level points and caveats: Reported findings indicate that, about two months after transplant, alpha-beta T cells came from several hundred expanded clones, which were derived from non-depleted graft cells.

The CDR3 spans 14 residues. In germline, CDR1 is KGHSH, CDR2 LQKENI. Trimming removed 3 bases from V and 4 bases from J, with 12 bases in between. This clonotype was recorded a few times. Its antigen is undetermined. TCRbeta library construction was performed incorporating unique molecular identifiers. TCRdb processed the PCR reads anew with MiXCR; each CDR3 protein has one entry. The data hold about a million distinct CDR3 sequences, with about 26% observed a single time. The receptor comes from a boy less than two years old who had a stem cell transplant for SCID, so the T cells may come from the graft donor. The chain employs TRBV18 and TRBJ1-1; TRBD1 is a possible D gene (5 bases). This material consisted of PBMCs, mostly from graft donor cells, taken 360 days after TCRalphabeta/CD19-depleted stem cell transplant. CDR3 amino acids: CASSPGGGITEAFF. The CDR3, as DNA: TGTGCCAGCTCACCCGGGGGAGGGATCACTGAAGCTTTCTTT. The complete variable domain, with remaining parts taken from reference TRBV18 and TRBJ1-1, reads NAGVMQNPRHLVRRRGQEARLRCSPMKGHSHVYWYRQLPEEGLKFMVYLQKENIIDESGMPKERFSAEFPKEGPSILRIQQVVRGDSAAYFCASSPGGGITEAFFGQGTRLTVV.